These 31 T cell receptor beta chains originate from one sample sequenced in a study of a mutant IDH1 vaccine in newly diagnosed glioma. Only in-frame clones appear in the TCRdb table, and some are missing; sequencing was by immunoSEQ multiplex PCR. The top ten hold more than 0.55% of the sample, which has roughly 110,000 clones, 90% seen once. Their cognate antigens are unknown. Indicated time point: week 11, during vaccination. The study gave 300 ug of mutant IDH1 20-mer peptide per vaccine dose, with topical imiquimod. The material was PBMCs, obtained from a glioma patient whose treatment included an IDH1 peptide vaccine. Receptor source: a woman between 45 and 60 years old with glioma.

The CDR3 DNA reads as TGCGCCAGCAGCTTGGTGCCAGGGGAGACCCAGTACTTC. This sequence encodes CASSLVPGETQYF. The chain links TRBV5-1 to TRBJ2-5; D might be TRBD1 (5 bases). This CDR3 has 13 residues. The V end lost 0 bases, the J end lost 5 bases, and 8 bases lay between the germline ends. Germline V gene sequence: CDR1 SGHRS, CDR2 YFSETQ.

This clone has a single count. In DNA form, the CDR3 reads TGTGCCAGCAGTCGGACAGGGATCGGGGGCTACACCTTC. As protein: CASSRTGIGGYTF. The rearrangement uses TRBV6-5 and TRBJ1-2; 8 bases map to TRBD1. CDR3 size: 13 residues. Germline lookup yields CDR1 MNHEY and CDR2 SVGAGI. The J segment lost 8 bases and the V segment lost 5 bases, leaving 7 bases of the junction unmatched.

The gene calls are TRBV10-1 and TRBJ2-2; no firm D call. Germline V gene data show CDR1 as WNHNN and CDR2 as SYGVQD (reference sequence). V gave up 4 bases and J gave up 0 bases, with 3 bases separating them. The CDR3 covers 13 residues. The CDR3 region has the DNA TGCGCCAGCAGTGTGGCGAACACCGGGGAGCTGTTTTTT. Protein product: CASSVANTGELFF.

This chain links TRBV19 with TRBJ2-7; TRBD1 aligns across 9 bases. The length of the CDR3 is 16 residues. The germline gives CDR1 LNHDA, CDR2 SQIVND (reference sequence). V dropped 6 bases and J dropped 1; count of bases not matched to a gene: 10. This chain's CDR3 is CASSPAIGTGSYEQYF. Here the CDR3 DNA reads TGTGCCAGTAGCCCAGCGATAGGGACAGGGTCCTACGAGCAGTACTTC.

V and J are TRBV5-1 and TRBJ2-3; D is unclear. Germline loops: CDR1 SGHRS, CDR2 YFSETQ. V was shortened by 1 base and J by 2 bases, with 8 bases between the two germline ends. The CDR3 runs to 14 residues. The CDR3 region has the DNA TGCGCCAGCAGCTTGTTCAGACCCACAGATACGCAGTATTTT. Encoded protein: CASSLFRPTDTQYF.

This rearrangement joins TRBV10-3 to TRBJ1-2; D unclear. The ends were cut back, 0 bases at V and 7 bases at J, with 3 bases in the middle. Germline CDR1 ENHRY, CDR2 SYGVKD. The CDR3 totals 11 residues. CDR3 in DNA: TGTGCCATCAGTGAGTCGAGTGGCTACACCTTC. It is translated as CAISESSGYTF.

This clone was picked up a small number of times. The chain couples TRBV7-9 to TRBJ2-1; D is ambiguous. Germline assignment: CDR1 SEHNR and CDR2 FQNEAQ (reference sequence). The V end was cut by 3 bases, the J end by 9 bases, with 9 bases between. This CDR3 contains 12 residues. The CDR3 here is CASSFEATEQFF. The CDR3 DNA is TGTGCCAGCAGCTTCGAGGCTACTGAGCAGTTCTTC. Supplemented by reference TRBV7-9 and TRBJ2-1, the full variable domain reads DTGVSQNPRHKITKRGQNVTFRCDPISEHNRLYWYRQTLGQGPEFLTYFQNEAQLEKSRLLSDRFSAERPKGSFSTLEIQRTEQGDSAMYLCASSFEATEQFFGPGTRLTVL.

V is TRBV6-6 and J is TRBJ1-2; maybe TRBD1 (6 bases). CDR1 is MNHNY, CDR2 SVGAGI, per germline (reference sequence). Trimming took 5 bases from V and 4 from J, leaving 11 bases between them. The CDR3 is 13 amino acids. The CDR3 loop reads CASSPTGPYGYTF. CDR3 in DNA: TGTGCCAGCAGTCCCACAGGGCCCTATGGCTACACCTTC.

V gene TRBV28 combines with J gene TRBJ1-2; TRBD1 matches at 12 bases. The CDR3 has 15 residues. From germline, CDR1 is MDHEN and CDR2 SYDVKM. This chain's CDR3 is CTSGTGGLRHYGYTF. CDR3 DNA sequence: TGTACCTCCGGGACAGGGGGCCTAAGGCACTATGGCTACACCTTC.

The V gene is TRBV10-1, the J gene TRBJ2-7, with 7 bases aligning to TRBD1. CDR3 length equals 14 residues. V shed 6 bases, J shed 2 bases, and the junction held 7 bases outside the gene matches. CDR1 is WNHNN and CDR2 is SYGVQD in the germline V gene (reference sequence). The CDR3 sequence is CASSPRDRTYEQYF. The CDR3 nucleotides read TGCGCCAGCAGCCCCCGGGACAGAACCTACGAGCAGTACTTC.

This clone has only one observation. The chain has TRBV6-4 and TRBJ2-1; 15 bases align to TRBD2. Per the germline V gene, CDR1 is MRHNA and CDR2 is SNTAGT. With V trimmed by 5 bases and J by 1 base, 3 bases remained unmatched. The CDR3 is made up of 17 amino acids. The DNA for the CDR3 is TGTGCCAGCAGTCCCGGGACTAGCGGGAGGTCCTACAATGAGCAGTTCTTC. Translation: CASSPGTSGRSYNEQFF.

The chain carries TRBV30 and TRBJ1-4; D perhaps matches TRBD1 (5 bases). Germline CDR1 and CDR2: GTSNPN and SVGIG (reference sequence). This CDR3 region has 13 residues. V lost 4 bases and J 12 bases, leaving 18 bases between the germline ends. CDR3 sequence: CAWTPVFRGELFF. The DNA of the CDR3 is TGTGCCTGGACCCCCGTGTTCCGGGGGGAACTGTTTTTT.

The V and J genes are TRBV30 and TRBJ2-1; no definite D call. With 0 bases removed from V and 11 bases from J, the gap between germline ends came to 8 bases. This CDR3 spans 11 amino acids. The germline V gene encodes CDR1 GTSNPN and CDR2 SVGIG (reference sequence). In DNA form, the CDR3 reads TGTGCCTGGAGTGTGAAGAGGAAGCAGTTCTTC. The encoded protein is CAWSVKRKQFF.

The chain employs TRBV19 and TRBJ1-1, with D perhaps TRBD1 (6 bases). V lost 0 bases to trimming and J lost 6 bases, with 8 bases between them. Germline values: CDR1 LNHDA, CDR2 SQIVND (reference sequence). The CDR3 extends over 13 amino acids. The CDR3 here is CASSIDRGAEAFF. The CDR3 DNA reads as TGTGCCAGTAGTATAGATAGGGGGGCTGAAGCTTTCTTT.

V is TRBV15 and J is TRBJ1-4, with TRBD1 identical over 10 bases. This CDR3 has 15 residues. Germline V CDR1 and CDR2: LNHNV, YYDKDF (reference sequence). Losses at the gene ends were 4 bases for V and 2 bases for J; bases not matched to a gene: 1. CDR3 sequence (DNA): TGTGCCACCAGCAAGGACAGGGGGACTAATGAAAAACTGTTTTTT. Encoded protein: CATSKDRGTNEKLFF. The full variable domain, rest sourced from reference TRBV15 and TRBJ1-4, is DAMVIQNPRYQVTQFGKPVTLSCSQTLNHNVMYWYQQKSSQAPKLLFHYYDKDFNNEADTPDNFQSRRPNTSFCFLDIRSPGLGDTAMYLCATSKDRGTNEKLFFGSGTQLSVL.

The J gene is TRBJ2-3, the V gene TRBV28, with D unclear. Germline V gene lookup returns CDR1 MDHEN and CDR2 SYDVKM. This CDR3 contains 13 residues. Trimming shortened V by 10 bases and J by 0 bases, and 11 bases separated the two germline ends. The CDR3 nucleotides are TGTGCCACCCTTGGCGGAAGCACAGATACGCAGTATTTT. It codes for CATLGGSTDTQYF.

CDR3 in DNA: TGCGCCAGGTCCCGGGACAGCTACAATGAGCAGTTCTTC. Its translation: CARSRDSYNEQFF. The genes are TRBV10-1 and TRBJ2-1; 7 bases map to TRBD1. Germline V gene lookup returns CDR1 WNHNN and CDR2 SYGVQD (reference sequence). Germline trimming cut 9 bases from V and 3 bases from J; bases unmatched to any gene: 5. The CDR3 runs to 13 residues.

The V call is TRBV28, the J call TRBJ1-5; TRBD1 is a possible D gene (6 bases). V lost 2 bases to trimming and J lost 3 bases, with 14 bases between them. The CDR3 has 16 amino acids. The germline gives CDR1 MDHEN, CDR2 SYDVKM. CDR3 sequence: CASSLRHGGDNQPQHF. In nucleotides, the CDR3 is TGTGCCAGCAGTTTACGACACGGGGGCGACAATCAGCCCCAGCATTTT.

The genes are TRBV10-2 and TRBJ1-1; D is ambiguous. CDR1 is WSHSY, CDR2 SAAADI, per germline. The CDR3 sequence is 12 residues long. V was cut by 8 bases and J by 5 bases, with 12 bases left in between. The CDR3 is CASSPWETEAFF. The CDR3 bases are TGCGCCAGCTCACCGTGGGAGACTGAAGCTTTCTTT.

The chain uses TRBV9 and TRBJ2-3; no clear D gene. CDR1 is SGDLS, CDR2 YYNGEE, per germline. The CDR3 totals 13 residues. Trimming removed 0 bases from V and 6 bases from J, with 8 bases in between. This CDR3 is CASSVAEQDTQYF. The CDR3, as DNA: TGTGCCAGCAGCGTAGCCGAGCAGGATACGCAGTATTTT.

CDR3 coding DNA: TGTGCCAGCAGTGACCCATATAGCAATCAGCCCCAGCATTTT. It is translated as CASSDPYSNQPQHF. The rearrangement uses TRBV25-1 and TRBJ1-5; D uncertain. CDR3 length: 14 residues. Germline V CDR1 and CDR2: MGHDK, SYGVNS. The V gene lost 3 bases and the J gene lost 0 bases, with 6 bases spanning the gap.

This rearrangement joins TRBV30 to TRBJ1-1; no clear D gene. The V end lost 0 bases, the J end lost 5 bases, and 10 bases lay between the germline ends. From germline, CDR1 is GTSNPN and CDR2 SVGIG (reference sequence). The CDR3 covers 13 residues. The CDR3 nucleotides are TGTGCCTGGAGTGTAGGTTTATCGACTGAAGCTTTCTTT. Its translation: CAWSVGLSTEAFF.

The CDR3 bases are TGTGCCAGCAGCTTCGGGGGGGGACGGGACACTGAAGCTTTCTTT. This encodes CASSFGGGRDTEAFF. The rearrangement joins TRBV28 to TRBJ1-1; TRBD1 might be the D (5 bases). Trimming left V 6 bases short and J 3 bases short, with 17 bases between. The germline V gene has CDR1 MDHEN and CDR2 SYDVKM. The CDR3 length is 15 residues.

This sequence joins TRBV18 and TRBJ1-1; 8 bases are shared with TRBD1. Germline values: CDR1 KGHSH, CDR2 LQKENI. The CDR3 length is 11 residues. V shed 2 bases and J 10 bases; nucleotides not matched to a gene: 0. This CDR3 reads CASSPGQGAFF. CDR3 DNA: TGTGCCAGCTCACCAGGACAGGGAGCTTTCTTT. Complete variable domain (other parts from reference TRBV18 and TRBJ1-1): NAGVMQNPRHLVRRRGQEARLRCSPMKGHSHVYWYRQLPEEGLKFMVYLQKENIIDESGMPKERFSAEFPKEGPSILRIQQVVRGDSAAYFCASSPGQGAFFGQGTRLTVV.

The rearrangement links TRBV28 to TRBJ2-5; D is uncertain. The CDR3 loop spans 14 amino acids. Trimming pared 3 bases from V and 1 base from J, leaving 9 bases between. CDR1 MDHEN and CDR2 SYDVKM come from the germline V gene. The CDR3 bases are TGTGCCAGCAGTTTGGGTGGTGGCCAAGAGACCCAGTACTTC. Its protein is CASSLGGGQETQYF. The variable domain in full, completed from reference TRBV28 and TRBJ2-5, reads DVKVTQSSRYLVKRTGEKVFLECVQDMDHENMFWYRQDPGLGLRLIYFSYDVKMKEKGDIPEGYSVSREKKERFSLILESASTNQTSMYLCASSLGGGQETQYFGPGTRLLVL.

The CDR3 loop is CASSLGGLGETQYF. The CDR3 DNA reads TGTGCCAGCAGCTTAGGGGGCCTCGGGGAGACCCAGTACTTC. V usage is TRBV7-3 and J usage is TRBJ2-5; a weak D match, TRBD1 (6 bases). The CDR3 has 14 amino acids. The ends were cut back, 2 bases at V and 5 bases at J, with 12 bases in the middle. CDR1 and CDR2 (germline): SGHTA, FQGTGA.

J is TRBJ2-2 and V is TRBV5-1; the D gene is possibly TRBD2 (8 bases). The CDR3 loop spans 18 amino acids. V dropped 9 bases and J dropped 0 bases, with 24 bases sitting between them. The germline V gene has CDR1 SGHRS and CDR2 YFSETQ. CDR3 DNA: TGCGCCACATCAAGGGACAGCGGACTAGCCTCGAACACCGGGGAGCTGTTTTTT. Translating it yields CATSRDSGLASNTGELFF.

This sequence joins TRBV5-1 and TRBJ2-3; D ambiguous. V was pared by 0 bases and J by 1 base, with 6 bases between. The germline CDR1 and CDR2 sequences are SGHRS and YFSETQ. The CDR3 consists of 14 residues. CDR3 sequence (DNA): TGCGCCAGCAGCTTGGGTGGGGGCACAGATACGCAGTATTTT. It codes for CASSLGGGTDTQYF.

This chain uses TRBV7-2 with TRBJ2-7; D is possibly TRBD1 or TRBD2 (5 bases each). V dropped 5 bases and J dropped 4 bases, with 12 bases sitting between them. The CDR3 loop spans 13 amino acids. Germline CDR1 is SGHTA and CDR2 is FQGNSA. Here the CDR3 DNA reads TGTGCCAGCAGCCGGGGACGGTTGTACGAGCAGTACTTC. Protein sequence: CASSRGRLYEQYF.

The CDR3 sequence is CASSPGQGTATNEKLFF. The CDR3 bases are TGTGCCAGCAGCCCCGGACAGGGGACAGCAACTAATGAAAAACTGTTTTTT. V usage is TRBV7-9 and J usage is TRBJ1-4, with 9 bases aligning to TRBD1. This CDR3 comprises 17 residues. The junction had 7 bases not matched to a gene; V was cut back by 5 bases and J by 0 bases. Germline assignment: CDR1 SEHNR and CDR2 FQNEAQ (reference sequence).

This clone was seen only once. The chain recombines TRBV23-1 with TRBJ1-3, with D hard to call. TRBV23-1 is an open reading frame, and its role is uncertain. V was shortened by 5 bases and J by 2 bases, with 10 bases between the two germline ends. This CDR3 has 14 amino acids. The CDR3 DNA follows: TGCGCCAGCAGTGAAGGCGGCACTGGAAACACCATATATTTT. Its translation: CASSEGGTGNTIYF.